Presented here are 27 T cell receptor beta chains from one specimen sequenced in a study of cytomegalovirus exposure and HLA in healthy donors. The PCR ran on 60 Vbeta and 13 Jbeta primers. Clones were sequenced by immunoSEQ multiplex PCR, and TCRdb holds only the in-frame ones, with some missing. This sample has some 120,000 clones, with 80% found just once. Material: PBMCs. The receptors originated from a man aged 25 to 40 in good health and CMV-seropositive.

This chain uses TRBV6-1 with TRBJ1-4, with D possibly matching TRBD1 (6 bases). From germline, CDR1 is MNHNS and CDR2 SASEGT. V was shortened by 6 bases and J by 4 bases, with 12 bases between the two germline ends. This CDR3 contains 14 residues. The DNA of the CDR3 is TGTGCCAGCAGAGCGGACAGAAATAATGAAAAACTGTTTTTT. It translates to CASRADRNNEKLFF.

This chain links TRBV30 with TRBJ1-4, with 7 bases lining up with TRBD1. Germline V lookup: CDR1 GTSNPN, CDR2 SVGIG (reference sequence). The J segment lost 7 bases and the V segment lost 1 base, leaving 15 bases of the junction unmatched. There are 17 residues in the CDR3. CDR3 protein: CAWSEGGRFTPSEKLFF. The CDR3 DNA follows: TGTGCCTGGAGTGAAGGGGGCCGATTTACCCCGAGTGAAAAACTGTTTTTT.

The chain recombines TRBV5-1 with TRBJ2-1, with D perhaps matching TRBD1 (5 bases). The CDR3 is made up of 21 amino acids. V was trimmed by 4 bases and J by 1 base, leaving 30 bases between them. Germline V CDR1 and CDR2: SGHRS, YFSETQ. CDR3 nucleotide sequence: TGCGCCAGCAGCCTTATCTACGACCGGACACTTTGGACGGGTTCCTACAATGAGCAGTTCTTC. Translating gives CASSLIYDRTLWTGSYNEQFF.

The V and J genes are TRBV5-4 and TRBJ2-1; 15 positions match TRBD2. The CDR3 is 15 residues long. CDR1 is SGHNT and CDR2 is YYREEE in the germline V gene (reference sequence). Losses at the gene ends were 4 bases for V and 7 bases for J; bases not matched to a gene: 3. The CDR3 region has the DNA TGTGCCAGCAGCGCGGGACTAGCGGGGGGTAATGAGCAGTTCTTC. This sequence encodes CASSAGLAGGNEQFF. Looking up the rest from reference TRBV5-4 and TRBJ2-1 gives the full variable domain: ETGVTQSPTHLIKTRGQQVTLRCSSQSGHNTVSWYQQALGQGPQFIFQYYREEENGRGNFPPRFSGLQFPNYSSELNVNALELDDSALYLCASSAGLAGGNEQFFGPGTRLTVL.

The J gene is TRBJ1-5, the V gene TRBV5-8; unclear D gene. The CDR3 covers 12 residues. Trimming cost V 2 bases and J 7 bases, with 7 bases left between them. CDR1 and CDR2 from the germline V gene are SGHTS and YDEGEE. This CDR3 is CASSFSGQPQHF. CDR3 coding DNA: TGTGCCAGCAGCTTTTCTGGCCAGCCCCAGCATTTT.

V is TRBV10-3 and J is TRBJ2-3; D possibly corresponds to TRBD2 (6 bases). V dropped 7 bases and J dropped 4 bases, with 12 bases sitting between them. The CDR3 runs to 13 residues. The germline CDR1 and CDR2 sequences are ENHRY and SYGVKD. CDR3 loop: CAITGGDADTQYF. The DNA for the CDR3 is TGTGCCATCACAGGCGGGGACGCAGATACGCAGTATTTT.

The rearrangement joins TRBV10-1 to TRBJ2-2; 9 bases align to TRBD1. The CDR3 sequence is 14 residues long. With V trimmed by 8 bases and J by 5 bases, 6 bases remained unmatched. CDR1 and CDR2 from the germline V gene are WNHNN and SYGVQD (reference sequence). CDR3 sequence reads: CASAGTGRTGELFF. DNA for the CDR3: TGCGCCAGCGCCGGGACAGGGCGGACCGGGGAGCTGTTTTTT.

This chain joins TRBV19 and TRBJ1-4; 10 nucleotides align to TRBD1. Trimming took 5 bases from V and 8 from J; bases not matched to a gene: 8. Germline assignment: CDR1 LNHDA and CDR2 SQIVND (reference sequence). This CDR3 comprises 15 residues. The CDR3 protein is CASSPRDRGDEKLFF. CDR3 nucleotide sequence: TGTGCCAGTAGTCCGAGGGACAGGGGTGACGAAAAACTGTTTTTT.

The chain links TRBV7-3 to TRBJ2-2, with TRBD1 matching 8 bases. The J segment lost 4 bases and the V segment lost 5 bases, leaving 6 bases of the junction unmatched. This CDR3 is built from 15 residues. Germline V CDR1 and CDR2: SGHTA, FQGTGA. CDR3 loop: CASSPQGELTGELFF. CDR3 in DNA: TGTGCCAGCAGCCCACAGGGGGAACTCACCGGGGAGCTGTTTTTT.

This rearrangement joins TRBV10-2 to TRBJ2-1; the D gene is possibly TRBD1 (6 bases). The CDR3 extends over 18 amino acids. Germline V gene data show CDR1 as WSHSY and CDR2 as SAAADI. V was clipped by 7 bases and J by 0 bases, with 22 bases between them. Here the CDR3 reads CASKGDPLPPSSYNEQFF. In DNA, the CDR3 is TGCGCCAGCAAGGGGGACCCTCTCCCTCCTAGCTCCTACAATGAGCAGTTCTTC.

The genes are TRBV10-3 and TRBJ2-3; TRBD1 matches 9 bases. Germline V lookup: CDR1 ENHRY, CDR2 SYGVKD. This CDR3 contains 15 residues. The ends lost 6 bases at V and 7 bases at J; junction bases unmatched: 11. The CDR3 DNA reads TGTGCCATCAGGGACAGGGGCCCCACGGGGAATACGCAGTATTTT. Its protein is CAIRDRGPTGNTQYF.

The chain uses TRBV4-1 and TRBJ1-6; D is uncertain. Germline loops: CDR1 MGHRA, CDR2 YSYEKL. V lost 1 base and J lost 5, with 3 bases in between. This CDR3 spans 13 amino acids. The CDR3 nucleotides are TGCGCCAGCAGCCAAGTTAATAATTCACCCCTCCACTTT. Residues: CASSQVNNSPLHF.

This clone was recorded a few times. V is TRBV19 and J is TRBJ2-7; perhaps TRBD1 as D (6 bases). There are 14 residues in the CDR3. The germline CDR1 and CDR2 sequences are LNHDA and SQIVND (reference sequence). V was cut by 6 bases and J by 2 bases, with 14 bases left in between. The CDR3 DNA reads TGTGCCAGTAGACCCATGTCAGGGGCCTACGAGCAGTACTTC. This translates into CASRPMSGAYEQYF.

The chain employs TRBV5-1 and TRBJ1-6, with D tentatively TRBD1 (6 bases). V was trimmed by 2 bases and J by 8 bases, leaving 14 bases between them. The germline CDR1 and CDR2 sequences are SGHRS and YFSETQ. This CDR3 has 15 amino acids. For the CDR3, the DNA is TGCGCCAGCAGCTTAGGTACAGGGAGATATTCACCCCTCCACTTT. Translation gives CASSLGTGRYSPLHF.

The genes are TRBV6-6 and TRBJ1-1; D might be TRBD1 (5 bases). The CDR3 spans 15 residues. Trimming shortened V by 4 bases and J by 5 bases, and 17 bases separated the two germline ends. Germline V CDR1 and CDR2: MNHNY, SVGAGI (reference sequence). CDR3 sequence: CASSLTPRRGTEAFF. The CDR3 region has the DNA TGTGCCAGCAGTTTGACCCCCCGAAGGGGAACTGAAGCTTTCTTT.

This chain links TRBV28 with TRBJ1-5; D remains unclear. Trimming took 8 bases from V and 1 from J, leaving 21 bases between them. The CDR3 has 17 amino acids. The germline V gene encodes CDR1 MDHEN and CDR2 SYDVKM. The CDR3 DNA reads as TGTGCCAGCCCCCCTACCGGGGAGTCCTTGAGCAATCAGCCCCAGCATTTT. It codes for CASPPTGESLSNQPQHF.

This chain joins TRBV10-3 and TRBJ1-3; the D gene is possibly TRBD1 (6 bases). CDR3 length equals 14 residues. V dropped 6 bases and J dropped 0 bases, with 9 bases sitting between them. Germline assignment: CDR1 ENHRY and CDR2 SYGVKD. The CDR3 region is CAIRAGDSGNTIYF. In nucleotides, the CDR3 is TGTGCCATCAGGGCAGGGGACTCTGGAAACACCATATATTTT.

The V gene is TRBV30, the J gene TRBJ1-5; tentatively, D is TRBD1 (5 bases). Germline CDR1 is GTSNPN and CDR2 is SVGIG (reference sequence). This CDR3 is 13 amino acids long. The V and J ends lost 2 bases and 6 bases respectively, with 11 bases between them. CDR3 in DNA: TGTGCCTGGAGTCCCCAGGGTACTCAGCCCCAGCATTTT. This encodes CAWSPQGTQPQHF.

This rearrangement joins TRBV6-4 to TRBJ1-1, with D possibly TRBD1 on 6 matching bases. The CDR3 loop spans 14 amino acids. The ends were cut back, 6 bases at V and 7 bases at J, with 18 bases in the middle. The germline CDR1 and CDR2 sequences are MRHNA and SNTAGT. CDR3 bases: TGTGCCAGCAGGGAGGCAGGGGACGCCAGTGAAGCTTTCTTT. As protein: CASREAGDASEAFF.

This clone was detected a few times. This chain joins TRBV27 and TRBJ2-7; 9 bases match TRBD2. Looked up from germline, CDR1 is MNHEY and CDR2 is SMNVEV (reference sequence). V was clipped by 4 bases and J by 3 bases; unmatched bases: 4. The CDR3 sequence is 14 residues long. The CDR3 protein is CASSYRRGGYEQYF. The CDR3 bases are TGTGCCAGCAGTTATAGGCGGGGGGGCTACGAGCAGTACTTC.

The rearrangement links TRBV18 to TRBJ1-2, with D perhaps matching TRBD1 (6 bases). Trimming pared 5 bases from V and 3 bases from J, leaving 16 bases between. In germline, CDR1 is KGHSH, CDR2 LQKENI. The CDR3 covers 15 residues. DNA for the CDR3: TGTGCCAGCTCATCCCTTGGGGGCGAAGACTATGGCTACACCTTC. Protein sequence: CASSSLGGEDYGYTF.

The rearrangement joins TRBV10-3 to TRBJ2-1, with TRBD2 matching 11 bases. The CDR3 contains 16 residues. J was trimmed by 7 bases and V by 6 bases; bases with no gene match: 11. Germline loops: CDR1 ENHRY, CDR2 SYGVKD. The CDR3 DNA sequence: TGTGCCATCAGGCCGGAGGGTAGCGGGGGGGTTAATGAGCAGTTCTTC. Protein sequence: CAIRPEGSGGVNEQFF.

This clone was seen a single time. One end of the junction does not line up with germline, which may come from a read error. The CDR3 bases are TGCGCCAGCAGCCAAGGGGGACAGGGGTACAATGAGCGGTTCTTC. Translation gives CASSQGGQGYNERFF. The V call is TRBV4-1, the J call TRBJ2-1; 10 bases match TRBD1. The germline CDR1 and CDR2 sequences are MGHRA and YSYEKL. The CDR3 has 15 residues.

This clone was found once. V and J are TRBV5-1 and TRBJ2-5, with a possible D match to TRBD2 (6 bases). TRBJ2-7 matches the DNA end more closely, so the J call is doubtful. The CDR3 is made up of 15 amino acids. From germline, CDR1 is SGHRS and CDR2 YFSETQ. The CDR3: CASSLVTGSSYEQYF. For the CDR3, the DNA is TGCGCCAGCAGCTTGGTTACCGGGAGCTCCTACGAGCAGTACTTC.

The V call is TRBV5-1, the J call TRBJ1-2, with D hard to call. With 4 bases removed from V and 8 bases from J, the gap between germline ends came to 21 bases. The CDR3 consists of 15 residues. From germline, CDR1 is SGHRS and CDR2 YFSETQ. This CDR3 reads CASSRSRGGRWGYTF. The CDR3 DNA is TGCGCCAGCAGCCGATCCCGAGGCGGCCGATGGGGCTACACCTTC.

CDR3 in DNA: TGTGCCAGCAGCCAGGGGCCGGGACGGGGCAATCCAGATACGCAGTATTTT. Its translation: CASSQGPGRGNPDTQYF. This chain links TRBV7-3 with TRBJ2-3; perhaps TRBD1 as D (6 bases). Trimming stripped 5 bases from V and 4 bases from J, with 22 bases between. The germline V gene encodes CDR1 SGHTA and CDR2 FQGTGA. CDR3 length equals 17 residues.

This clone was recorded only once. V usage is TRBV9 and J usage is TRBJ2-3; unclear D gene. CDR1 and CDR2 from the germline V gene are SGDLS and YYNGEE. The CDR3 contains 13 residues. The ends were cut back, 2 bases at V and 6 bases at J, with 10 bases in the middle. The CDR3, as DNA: TGTGCCAGCAGCGTCTTTTTCGGTGATACGCAGTATTTT. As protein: CASSVFFGDTQYF.